This paragraph covers one TCR beta chain sequence. Its antigen is undetermined. From germline, CDR1 is SEHNR and CDR2 FQNEAQ (reference sequence). The V gene lost 3 bases and the J gene lost 8 bases, with 13 bases spanning the gap. The CDR3 loop spans 13 amino acids. Generated by immunoSEQ multiplex PCR, the TCRdb table keeps only in-frame clones and is missing some. The sample lists about 1.9 million clones, about 94% seen once, with under 2% in the top ten. CD8 cells classed as naive were CD45RO-negative and positively selected for CCR7, excluding terminally differentiated effector memory CD45RA+ cells. This sample was taken from a study of shared clonotypes between healthy human individuals. Looking at the study overall: There were three CD4 naive, three CD4 memory, two CD8 naive and one CD8 memory plates per donor. General study findings and limits: Of the naive CD4 clonotypes, around 4.7% were shared across a handful of donors.

Sample: naive CD8+ T cells from PBMCs. This chain uses TRBV7-9 with TRBJ1-1; D unclear. This clonotype originated in a man aged 18 to 30 in good health. Some clones in this sample may be carry-over from other donors' samples. The DNA of the CDR3 is TGTGCCAGCAGCTTGCCTGGGGAGCTCGAAGCTTTCTTT. Encoded protein: CASSLPGELEAFF.